This T cell receptor (beta chain) was observed in a study of cytomegalovirus exposure and HLA in healthy donors. The CDR3 runs to 15 residues. Germline CDR1 is MDHEN and CDR2 is SYDVKM. The J segment lost 5 bases and the V segment lost 3 bases, leaving 8 bases of the junction unmatched. The PCR had 60 Vbeta and 13 Jbeta primers. Assay: immunoSEQ multiplex PCR; the TCRdb copy retains only in-frame clones and omits some. The repertoire holds 150,000 to 200,000 clones, with 82% as singletons. The sequenced sample was PBMCs. The chain couples TRBV28 to TRBJ2-5; 8 nucleotides agree with TRBD1. The receptor was derived from a woman aged 18-29 years in good health and CMV-seronegative. CDR3 loop: CASSFDGRGQETQYF. Written as DNA, the CDR3 is TGTGCCAGCAGTTTTGATGGCAGGGGGCAGGAGACCCAGTACTTC.